Following are 11 T cell receptor beta chains from one sample sequenced in a study of blood T cells in healthy people across ages. Then a second PCR, running about 6 to 11 cycles, was carried out with a sample-barcoded 5' primer and a J-beta primer mix. TCRdb redid the calling of the 5' RACE reads with MiXCR, one entry per CDR3 protein. The sample contains around 1,000,000 distinct CDR3 sequences, around two fifths of which appear only once. Sequencing was done on a sample of blood. Every receptor here comes from a man aged 18 to 29 in good health.

This clonotype was detected only a few times. The chain has TRBV27 and TRBJ1-1; possibly TRBD1 for D (6 bases). Germline assignment: CDR1 MNHEY and CDR2 SMNVEV (reference sequence). V gave up 1 base and J gave up 2 bases, with 11 bases separating them. This CDR3 spans 15 amino acids. The DNA for the CDR3 is TGTGCCAGCAGTTTATGGGGGACACCTAACACTGAAGCTTTCTTT. It yields the protein CASSLWGTPNTEAFF.

The CDR3 coding sequence is TGTGCCAGTAGTGCTCCTAACCGGGACTTGAGGGATACGCAGTATTTT. Translation: CASSAPNRDLRDTQYF. The V call is TRBV19, the J call TRBJ2-3; D possibly corresponds to TRBD2 (6 bases). The CDR3 length is 16 residues. The V end lost 5 bases, the J end lost 6 bases, and 21 bases lay between the germline ends. Per the germline V gene, CDR1 is LNHDA and CDR2 is SQIVND (reference sequence).

This chain connects TRBV20-1 to TRBJ1-1; D is uncertain. V lost 4 bases to trimming and J lost 4 bases, with 16 bases between them. The CDR3 runs to 14 residues. Per the germline V gene, CDR1 is DFQATT and CDR2 is SNEGSKA (reference sequence). CDR3 residues: CSAKGSPMGTEAFF. CDR3 nucleotides: TGCAGTGCTAAGGGCAGCCCAATGGGCACTGAAGCTTTCTTT.

The chain couples TRBV7-6 to TRBJ1-4; tentatively, D is TRBD1 (5 bases). CDR1 and CDR2 from the germline V gene are SGHVS and FNYEAQ. The CDR3 sequence is 18 residues long. The V gene lost 5 bases and the J gene lost 0 bases, with 19 bases spanning the gap. The chain's CDR3 is CASSTGGAGNPTNEKLFF. The CDR3 DNA reads TGTGCCAGCAGCACGGGAGGGGCGGGGAACCCAACTAATGAAAAACTGTTTTTT.

The chain joins TRBV7-9 to TRBJ1-1; D uncertain. From germline, CDR1 is SEHNR and CDR2 FQNEAQ (reference sequence). This CDR3 has 14 residues. The V gene lost 5 bases and the J gene lost 4 bases, with 14 bases spanning the gap. The CDR3 DNA sequence: TGTGCCAGCAGCAAGCAGGTTGCGGGCACTGAAGCTTTCTTT. Protein sequence: CASSKQVAGTEAFF.

This clonotype has only a few counts. The chain recombines TRBV4-2 with TRBJ1-2; D is possibly TRBD1 (5 bases). V lost 0 bases and J lost 5, with 13 bases in between. The CDR3 totals 15 residues. Germline values: CDR1 LGHNA, CDR2 YNFKEQ. The CDR3 DNA is TGTGCCAGCAGCCAAGACGTAGGGGCGCGGTATGGCTACACCTTC. Its protein product is CASSQDVGARYGYTF.

This clonotype was recorded once. V and J are TRBV5-6 and TRBJ2-5; 8 nucleotides match TRBD1. Germline values: CDR1 SGHDT, CDR2 YYEEEE. The trim removed 8 bases at V and 2 bases at J, leaving 11 bases unmatched. This CDR3 has 15 amino acids. The chain's CDR3 is CARGTRDRPQETQYF. CDR3 DNA sequence: TGTGCCAGGGGAACAAGGGACAGGCCGCAAGAGACCCAGTACTTC.

This chain connects TRBV5-1 to TRBJ2-3, with 10 nucleotides matching TRBD2. The trim removed 6 bases at V and 3 bases at J, leaving 7 bases unmatched. The CDR3 loop spans 15 amino acids. Germline assignment: CDR1 SGHRS and CDR2 YFSETQ. CDR3 sequence reads: CASKGQRGGTDTQYF. For the CDR3, the DNA is TGCGCCAGCAAGGGCCAGCGGGGGGGGACAGATACGCAGTATTTT. The whole variable domain, remainder taken from reference TRBV5-1 and TRBJ2-3, is KAGVTQTPRYLIKTRGQQVTLSCSPISGHRSVSWYQQTPGQGLQFLFEYFSETQRNKGNFPGRFSGRQFSNSRSEMNVSTLELGDSALYLCASKGQRGGTDTQYFGPGTRLTVL.

This rearrangement joins TRBV3-1 to TRBJ2-5, with TRBD2 identical over 10 bases. This CDR3 region has 15 residues. The J segment lost 2 bases and the V segment lost 11 bases, leaving 11 bases of the junction unmatched. Germline V gene sequence: CDR1 LGHDT, CDR2 YNNKEL (reference sequence). CDR3 nucleotide sequence: TGTGCCGTGCAGCGTCTAGCGGGAGATCAAGAGACCCAGTACTTC. Translated, it gives CAVQRLAGDQETQYF.

The V gene is TRBV5-5, the J gene TRBJ1-5, with D unresolved. V lost 1 base and J 4 bases, leaving 12 bases between the germline ends. The CDR3 has 15 amino acids. CDR1 SGHKS and CDR2 YYEKEE come from the germline V gene (reference sequence). Here the CDR3 DNA reads TGTGCCAGCAGCTTGTCGCAGGTAGCAAATCAGCCCCAGCATTTT. Encoded protein: CASSLSQVANQPQHF.

The genes are TRBV12-3 or TRBV12-4 and TRBJ1-4; D gene unclear. This CDR3 is built from 13 residues. Trimming removed 8 bases at V and 0 bases at J, with 7 bases between. CDR3 in amino acids: CASVHTTNEKLFF. CDR3 coding DNA: TGTGCCAGCGTGCATACAACTAATGAAAAACTGTTTTTT.